This TCR beta chain was identified in a study of shared clonotypes between healthy human individuals. Germline CDR1 is MNHNY and CDR2 is SVGAGI (reference sequence). V dropped 6 bases and J dropped 0; count of bases not matched to a gene: 4. The CDR3 has 14 amino acids. The repertoire was sequenced with immunoSEQ multiplex PCR; TCRdb's copy has only in-frame clones and lacks some. This repertoire shows millions of clones, about 95% found once; its top ten account for 0.1% to 0.15%. Sequenced sample: naive CD4+ T cells sorted from blood. The subset was: CD45RA+ positively selected. The V and J genes are TRBV6-6 and TRBJ1-2, with 7 bases identical to TRBD1. This TCR derives from a man between 18 and 35 years old in good health. CDR3 in DNA: TGTGCCAGCAGCCAAGGGACAGCTAACTATGGCTACACCTTC. The encoded protein is CASSQGTANYGYTF.